These 30 T cell receptor beta chains were sequenced from one sample in a study of cytomegalovirus exposure and HLA in healthy donors. PCR involved 60 Vbeta and 13 Jbeta primers. Method: immunoSEQ multiplex PCR; TCRdb's copy keeps in-frame clones and lacks some. Among about 170,000 clones, around 80% were seen once, and the ten largest hold 5.5% to 7.5%. The sample consisted of PBMCs. Receptors originate from a man aged 30-40 years in good health and CMV-seropositive.

CDR3 residues: CSVSDYGSSEQYF. Written as DNA, the CDR3 is TGCAGCGTATCAGATTACGGGAGTTCCGAGCAGTACTTC. The chain combines TRBV29-1 with TRBJ2-7, with D perhaps matching TRBD2 (6 bases). The germline gives CDR1 SQVTM, CDR2 ANQGSEA. Between the trimmed V and J ends, which lost 6 bases and 6 bases, there was a span of 18 bases. This CDR3 spans 13 amino acids.

This clone has more than one count but fewer than ten. This chain joins TRBV29-1 and TRBJ1-1, with TRBD1 matching 7 bases. The germline gives CDR1 SQVTM, CDR2 ANQGSEA. The V segment lost 2 bases and the J segment 1 base; nucleotides outside the gene matches: 10. This CDR3 has 16 amino acids. CDR3 DNA sequence: TGCAGCGTTGAATCACAGGGGTCGTCTTGGAACACTGAAGCTTTCTTT. As protein: CSVESQGSSWNTEAFF.

The rearrangement joins TRBV7-8 to TRBJ1-6; no clear D. The CDR3 covers 19 residues. The germline V gene encodes CDR1 SGHVS and CDR2 FQNEAQ. Trimming took 0 bases from V and 0 from J, leaving 15 bases between them. CDR3 nucleotide sequence: TGTGCCAGCAGCTTAGCGCCGGGAGAAGAAAGCTCCTATAATTCACCCCTCCACTTT. It encodes CASSLAPGEESSYNSPLHF.

CDR3 protein: CASRGQGPQFGYTF. CDR3 in DNA: TGTGCCAGCAGAGGACAGGGGCCCCAATTTGGCTACACCTTC. The chain couples TRBV27 to TRBJ1-2, with 9 bases fitting TRBD1. Germline assignment: CDR1 MNHEY and CDR2 SMNVEV (reference sequence). V lost 6 bases, J lost 7 bases, and 9 bases stayed unmatched. CDR3 length: 14 residues.

The V gene is TRBV28, the J gene TRBJ1-1, with a weak D call TRBD1 (5 bases). Deletions cut 8 bases from V and 9 bases from J, with 22 bases between. Germline CDR1 reads MDHEN; CDR2 reads SYDVKM. The CDR3 is made up of 14 amino acids. This CDR3 reads CASCKTGSYYQAFF. DNA for the CDR3: TGTGCCAGCTGTAAAACAGGATCTTATTACCAAGCTTTCTTT.

The V call is TRBV21-1, the J call TRBJ2-3; the D call in the table, TRBD2, was not verified against the DNA. TRBV21-1 is a pseudogene segment. CDR3 length: 14 residues. The CDR3 region has the DNA TGTGCCAGACCACTAGCGGGGGTTCAAGATACGCAGTATTTT. This gives the protein CARPLAGVQDTQYF.

The rearrangement links TRBV11-3 to TRBJ2-5; D is unresolved. This CDR3 is 13 amino acids long. The V gene's germline CDR1 is SGHNT and CDR2 YENEEA. The germline V and J ends were trimmed by 5 bases and 3 bases, with 10 bases remaining between them. The CDR3 loop reads CASSPRWEETQYF. Here the CDR3 DNA reads TGTGCCAGCAGCCCTAGGTGGGAAGAGACCCAGTACTTC.

This chain connects TRBV7-9 to TRBJ2-5; a possible D gene is TRBD2 (6 bases). V lost 2 bases and J lost 3, with 13 bases in between. The CDR3 runs 15 residues. Germline loops: CDR1 SEHNR, CDR2 FQNEAQ (reference sequence). The CDR3: CASSLSSRGEETQYF. The CDR3 bases are TGTGCCAGCAGCTTATCCAGTCGCGGGGAAGAGACCCAGTACTTC.

This chain uses TRBV5-4 with TRBJ2-3; 7 bases are a match to TRBD2. V lost 4 bases and J lost 2; bases outside the gene matches: 4. This CDR3 has 14 residues. Per germline, CDR1 SGHNT and CDR2 YYREEE (reference sequence). The CDR3 DNA sequence: TGTGCCAGCAGCCTGGGAGGGTCCACAGATACGCAGTATTTT. This translates into CASSLGGSTDTQYF. The entire variable domain, with the rest obtained from reference TRBV5-4 and TRBJ2-3, is as follows: ETGVTQSPTHLIKTRGQQVTLRCSSQSGHNTVSWYQQALGQGPQFIFQYYREEENGRGNFPPRFSGLQFPNYSSELNVNALELDDSALYLCASSLGGSTDTQYFGPGTRLTVL.

The V and J genes are TRBV10-2 and TRBJ1-5; D is possibly TRBD1 (6 bases). The CDR3 consists of 14 residues. The germline V gene encodes CDR1 WSHSY and CDR2 SAAADI. The ends were cut back, 2 bases at V and 2 bases at J, with 7 bases in the middle. The CDR3 nucleotides are TGCGCCAGCAGTGAGGCAGGGGGCAATCAGCCCCAGCATTTT. As protein: CASSEAGGNQPQHF.

The CDR3 nucleotides read TGCGCCAGCAGCCCGGGACAGAGGAACACTGAAGCTTTCTTT. This sequence encodes CASSPGQRNTEAFF. The chain joins TRBV5-1 to TRBJ1-1; 7 nucleotides line up with TRBD1. The CDR3 covers 14 residues. The ends lost 4 bases at V and 1 base at J; junction bases unmatched: 4. Germline V CDR1 and CDR2: SGHRS, YFSETQ.

A word on this clone: The sample carries other DNA sequences with the same CDR3. The gene calls are TRBV9 and TRBJ2-7; D uncertain. Germline CDR1 SGDLS, CDR2 YYNGEE. The V gene lost 0 bases and the J gene lost 1 base, with 11 bases spanning the gap. This CDR3 is built from 15 residues. CDR3 amino acids: CASSVGSLSSYEQYF. CDR3 sequence (DNA): TGTGCCAGCAGCGTAGGTTCCCTTTCGTCCTACGAGCAGTACTTC.

J is TRBJ2-7 and V is TRBV19; 8 nucleotides match TRBD1. Germline-derived CDR1 and CDR2 are LNHDA and SQIVND (reference sequence). The CDR3 length is 12 residues. Trimming took 5 bases from V and 5 from J; bases not matched to a gene: 2. As DNA, the CDR3 is TGTGCCAGTAGTTCAGGGGGCCACGAGCAGTACTTC. Its protein product is CASSSGGHEQYF.

The chain combines TRBV6-5 with TRBJ2-1; 10 nucleotides line up with TRBD2. CDR3 length: 14 amino acids. CDR1 and CDR2 (germline): MNHEY, SVGAGI. J was trimmed by 8 bases and V by 8 bases; bases with no gene match: 9. The CDR3 coding sequence is TGTGCCAGCTACCCTAGCGGGAGAAGGGATGAGCAGTTCTTC. Amino acid sequence: CASYPSGRRDEQFF.

This chain connects TRBV6-1 to TRBJ1-6; D unresolved. CDR3 length: 14 amino acids. V was shortened by 0 bases and J by 7 bases, with 7 bases between the two germline ends. Germline CDR1 reads MNHNS; CDR2 reads SASEGT. The CDR3 loop reads CASSEAYENSPLHF. The CDR3 region has the DNA TGTGCCAGCAGTGAAGCCTACGAGAATTCACCCCTCCACTTT.

The chain links TRBV6-1 to TRBJ1-1; TRBD1 aligns across 7 bases. In germline, CDR1 is MNHNS, CDR2 SASEGT. The CDR3 contains 15 residues. V was clipped by 3 bases and J by 5 bases; unmatched bases: 9. The CDR3 DNA sequence: TGTGCCAGCAGTGACCGACAGGGTGGGAGTACTGAAGCTTTCTTT. It specifies CASSDRQGGSTEAFF.

V and J are TRBV29-1 and TRBJ2-1; 7 bases map to TRBD1. The CDR3 is 14 amino acids. Germline V gene lookup returns CDR1 SQVTM and CDR2 ANQGSEA. V dropped 1 base and J dropped 9; count of bases not matched to a gene: 9. The CDR3 spells CSVEAGQAVGEQFF. The DNA for the CDR3 is TGCAGCGTTGAAGCAGGACAGGCTGTGGGTGAGCAGTTCTTC.

CDR3 bases: TGTGCCACCAGCAGAGCCCGGACAGACTACGAGCAGTACTTC. Translating gives CATSRARTDYEQYF. This chain connects TRBV15 to TRBJ2-7; tentative D call: TRBD1 (6 bases). In germline, CDR1 is LNHNV, CDR2 YYDKDF (reference sequence). V lost 1 base, J lost 3 bases, and 10 bases lay in between. This CDR3 has 14 amino acids.

This clone was observed a few times. This rearrangement joins TRBV4-1 to TRBJ1-1, with unresolved D. The germline gives CDR1 MGHRA, CDR2 YSYEKL. V shed 0 bases and J shed 4 bases, with 6 bases lying between them. The CDR3 runs to 13 residues. CDR3 sequence reads: CASSQDRGTEAFF. DNA for the CDR3: TGCGCCAGCAGCCAAGATCGGGGCACTGAAGCTTTCTTT.

This chain joins TRBV7-2 and TRBJ2-5; 10 bases agree with TRBD1. Germline V gene data show CDR1 as SGHTA and CDR2 as FQGNSA. The CDR3 extends over 11 amino acids. J gave up 11 bases and V 3 bases, and 0 bases lay outside the gene matches. This chain's CDR3 is CASSLDRGQYF. CDR3 DNA sequence: TGTGCCAGCAGCTTGGACAGGGGGCAGTACTTC.

The chain joins TRBV7-3 to TRBJ2-6, with D possibly being TRBD1 (7 bases). The CDR3 runs to 16 residues. V dropped 5 bases and J dropped 4 bases, with 15 bases sitting between them. Germline CDR1 and CDR2: SGHTA and FQGTGA. CDR3 residues: CASSTRGASGANVLTF. In DNA form, the CDR3 reads TGTGCCAGCAGCACCAGGGGGGCTTCCGGGGCCAACGTCCTGACTTTC.

The chain links TRBV16 to TRBJ2-7; D perhaps matches TRBD2 (6 bases). This CDR3 is built from 16 residues. Trimming left V 0 bases short and J 7 bases short, with 19 bases between. CDR1 and CDR2 from the germline V gene are KGHSY and FQNENV. The chain's CDR3 is CASSQSPGGNSGEQYF. The DNA of the CDR3 is TGTGCCAGCAGCCAATCCCCCGGCGGGAACTCGGGGGAGCAGTACTTC.

The chain joins TRBV5-6 to TRBJ2-4; 8 positions match TRBD2. The CDR3 consists of 18 residues. CDR1 is SGHDT, CDR2 YYEEEE, per germline. V shed 4 bases and J 1 base; nucleotides not matched to a gene: 13. In nucleotides, the CDR3 is TGTGCCAGCAGCCCGGGGGGGATGGAGGAGGTGGCCAAAAACATTCAGTACTTC. It specifies CASSPGGMEEVAKNIQYF.

The chain employs TRBV7-9 and TRBJ2-5; a weak D match, TRBD1 (6 bases). The CDR3 has 15 residues. Trimming pared 5 bases from V and 4 bases from J, leaving 17 bases between. Germline CDR1 SEHNR, CDR2 FQNEAQ (reference sequence). DNA for the CDR3: TGTGCCAGCAGCCCTTACGGGTCCAGGGGAGAGACCCAGTACTTC. Protein: CASSPYGSRGETQYF. Based on the CDR3 plus reference TRBV7-9 and TRBJ2-5, the full variable domain is DTGVSQNPRHKITKRGQNVTFRCDPISEHNRLYWYRQTLGQGPEFLTYFQNEAQLEKSRLLSDRFSAERPKGSFSTLEIQRTEQGDSAMYLCASSPYGSRGETQYFGPGTRLLVL.

The V and J genes are TRBV5-1 and TRBJ2-4; 8 bases align to TRBD1. The germline CDR1 and CDR2 sequences are SGHRS and YFSETQ. The J segment lost 8 bases and the V segment lost 4 bases, leaving 8 bases of the junction unmatched. The CDR3 spans 14 residues. Here the CDR3 reads CASSIRQGSDIQYF. Written as DNA, the CDR3 is TGCGCCAGCAGCATTCGACAGGGGAGCGACATTCAGTACTTC.

V is TRBV4-1 and J is TRBJ2-7, with 7 bases aligning to TRBD2. Germline trimming cut 1 base from V and 4 bases from J; bases unmatched to any gene: 4. The CDR3 extends over 14 amino acids. Germline V gene lookup returns CDR1 MGHRA and CDR2 YSYEKL. The CDR3 sequence is CASSQGREMYEQYF. The CDR3 DNA reads TGCGCCAGCAGCCAAGGGCGGGAGATGTACGAGCAGTACTTC.

V and J are TRBV5-1 and TRBJ2-5; no definite D call. The germline gives CDR1 SGHRS, CDR2 YFSETQ. The CDR3 is 14 residues long. Trimming pared 3 bases from V and 1 base from J, leaving 10 bases between. CDR3 amino acids: CASSSNTGQETQYF. CDR3 DNA sequence: TGCGCCAGCAGCTCGAATACGGGCCAAGAGACCCAGTACTTC. The variable domain in full, with the rest retrieved from reference TRBV5-1 and TRBJ2-5, is KAGVTQTPRYLIKTRGQQVTLSCSPISGHRSVSWYQQTPGQGLQFLFEYFSETQRNKGNFPGRFSGRQFSNSRSEMNVSTLELGDSALYLCASSSNTGQETQYFGPGTRLLVL.

The chain carries TRBV5-8 and TRBJ2-7; D gene uncertain. Germline CDR1 is SGHTS and CDR2 is YDEGEE. The CDR3 covers 17 residues. With 4 bases removed from V and 3 bases from J, the gap between germline ends came to 23 bases. For the CDR3, the DNA is TGTGCCAGCAGCCACACCGGCGGAAACTCGTTTAGCTACGAGCAGTACTTC. Protein product: CASSHTGGNSFSYEQYF.

This chain uses TRBV4-1 with TRBJ1-2; D not certain. Trimming took off 1 base at V and 10 bases at J, with 16 bases between the two ends. The germline gives CDR1 MGHRA, CDR2 YSYEKL. The CDR3 length is 14 residues. The CDR3, as DNA: TGCGCCAGCAGCCAAGCATCGGCAGAGGAAGACTACACCTTC. Translated: CASSQASAEEDYTF.

V and J are TRBV27 and TRBJ2-7, with TRBD1 matching 8 bases. The CDR3 spans 13 residues. Germline loops: CDR1 MNHEY, CDR2 SMNVEV (reference sequence). Trimming took 11 bases from V and 4 from J; bases not matched to a gene: 10. The CDR3: CAAGAGGGYEQYF. The CDR3 DNA follows: TGTGCCGCAGGGGCAGGGGGCGGGTACGAGCAGTACTTC.